The 14 T cell receptor beta chains presented below share a single source sample, sequenced in a study of blood T cell repertoires in COVID-19. The protocol was immunoSEQ multiplex PCR, while the TCRdb copy is restricted to in-frame clones and leaves out a portion. The data contain 100,000 to 150,000 clones, more than 60% of them seen just once; the ten biggest clones take up around 2.3%. Sequencing used peripheral blood. The receptor set was obtained from a man in his fifties or sixties with acute or convalescent COVID-19.

The V gene is TRBV9, the J gene TRBJ1-2; 7 positions agree with TRBD1. The CDR3 is made up of 13 amino acids. Per germline, CDR1 SGDLS and CDR2 YYNGEE. V lost 4 bases to trimming and J lost 6 bases; unmatched junction nucleotides: 6. The CDR3 sequence is CASSPARGNGYTF. The CDR3 DNA sequence: TGTGCCAGCAGCCCGGCCAGGGGGAATGGCTACACCTTC.

The chain uses TRBV5-1 and TRBJ2-1; 15 nucleotides line up with TRBD2. Germline CDR1 is SGHRS and CDR2 is YFSETQ. J was trimmed by 0 bases and V by 3 bases; bases with no gene match: 10. This CDR3 region has 20 residues. This CDR3 is CASSSGTSGRTLNSYNEQFF. CDR3 nucleotide sequence: TGCGCCAGCAGCTCGGGGACTAGCGGGAGGACACTCAACTCCTACAATGAGCAGTTCTTC.

This rearrangement joins TRBV5-1 to TRBJ2-3, with 10 bases lining up with TRBD2. The CDR3 has 14 residues. CDR1 SGHRS and CDR2 YFSETQ come from the germline V gene. The J segment lost 2 bases and the V segment lost 5 bases, leaving 2 bases of the junction unmatched. CDR3: CASRLAGDTDTQYF. The CDR3 nucleotides are TGCGCCAGCAGGCTAGCGGGGGACACAGATACGCAGTATTTT.

The chain joins TRBV3-1 (or the pseudogene TRBV3-2) to TRBJ2-3, with a weak D call TRBD1 (5 bases). Germline lookup yields CDR1 LGHDT and CDR2 YNNKEL (reference sequence). V lost 6 bases to trimming and J lost 10 bases, with 20 bases between them. The CDR3 covers 14 residues. CDR3 sequence (DNA): TGTGCCAGCAGTCTTCAGGGTACGGCTGGGGCGCAGTATTTT. Translated, it gives CASSLQGTAGAQYF.

The V call is TRBV5-1, the J call TRBJ2-5, with a tentative D call TRBD1 (6 bases). V shed 4 bases and J shed 4 bases, with 11 bases lying between them. Germline assignment: CDR1 SGHRS and CDR2 YFSETQ. This CDR3 is built from 13 residues. CDR3: CASSIQDRETQYF. Written as DNA, the CDR3 is TGCGCCAGCAGCATACAGGACAGAGAGACCCAGTACTTC.

The rearrangement uses TRBV7-3 and TRBJ1-1, with 7 bases lining up with TRBD1. Germline values: CDR1 SGHTA, CDR2 FQGTGA. The CDR3 contains 13 residues. Losses at the gene ends were 5 bases for V and 5 bases for J; bases not matched to a gene: 5. The CDR3 region has the DNA TGTGCCAGCAGCCGACAGGGCCGGACTGAAGCTTTCTTT. This gives the protein CASSRQGRTEAFF. The variable domain in full, completed from reference TRBV7-3 and TRBJ1-1, reads GAGVSQTPSNKVTEKGKYVELRCDPISGHTALYWYRQSLGQGPEFLIYFQGTGAADDSGLPNDRFFAVRPEGSVSTLKIQRTERGDSAVYLCASSRQGRTEAFFGQGTRLTVV.

This sequence joins TRBV10-2 and TRBJ1-1; D is unclear. Germline assignment: CDR1 WSHSY and CDR2 SAAADI. V was shortened by 4 bases and J by 2 bases, with 11 bases between the two germline ends. The CDR3 has 14 residues. CDR3 nucleotides: TGCGCCAGCAGTGGCGTGGAGGGAAACACTGAAGCTTTCTTT. Translating gives CASSGVEGNTEAFF.

This rearrangement joins TRBV2 to TRBJ1-4; D gene unclear. Trimming left V 6 bases short and J 2 bases short, with 7 bases between. The CDR3 loop spans 13 amino acids. From germline, CDR1 is SNHLY and CDR2 FYNNEI. CDR3 sequence reads: CASRGDTNEKLFF. CDR3 sequence (DNA): TGTGCCAGCAGGGGAGACACTAATGAAAAACTGTTTTTT.

This chain joins TRBV19 and TRBJ2-1; no firm D call. Trimming pared 2 bases from V and 5 bases from J, leaving 16 bases between. Germline V gene lookup returns CDR1 LNHDA and CDR2 SQIVND (reference sequence). This CDR3 has 16 residues. The CDR3 loop is CASSITLGLWNNEQFF. Written as DNA, the CDR3 is TGTGCCAGTAGTATAACCCTAGGCTTGTGGAACAATGAGCAGTTCTTC.

The CDR3 coding sequence is TGTGCCAGCAGTTTAGCCATTCTACAGGGAGATACGCAGTATTTT. It is translated as CASSLAILQGDTQYF. J is TRBJ2-3 and V is TRBV28, with D maybe TRBD1 (6 bases). V lost 2 bases, J lost 5 bases, and 14 bases lay in between. Germline-derived CDR1 and CDR2 are MDHEN and SYDVKM. The CDR3 covers 15 residues.

V and J are TRBV5-3 and TRBJ2-2; tentatively, D is TRBD1 (6 bases). Being an ORF, TRBV5-3 has a function that is uncertain. V was cut by 6 bases and J by 2 bases, with 20 bases left in between. The CDR3 length is 17 residues. The CDR3: CARITRGDKVNTGELFF. Here the CDR3 DNA reads TGTGCCAGAATCACCCGTGGGGACAAGGTCAACACCGGGGAGCTGTTTTTT.

The gene calls are TRBV11-2 and TRBJ1-6; D gene ambiguous. CDR1 and CDR2 (germline): SGHAT, FQNNGV. Between the trimmed V and J ends, which lost 0 bases and 9 bases, there was a span of 12 bases. The CDR3 is 15 amino acids. CDR3: CASSLEEGIGSPLHF. In DNA form, the CDR3 reads TGTGCCAGCAGCTTAGAAGAGGGAATTGGTTCACCCCTCCACTTT.

This clone was counted a single time. The J gene is TRBJ1-4, the V gene TRBV2, with D uncertain. Trimming left V 11 bases short and J 0 bases short, with 16 bases between. The CDR3 is 15 amino acids. CDR1 and CDR2 from the germline V gene are SNHLY and FYNNEI. CDR3 loop: CAAIPEIATNEKLFF. The CDR3, as DNA: TGTGCCGCCATTCCCGAGATTGCAACTAATGAAAAACTGTTTTTT.

Details on this clone: The germline gene is not matched at one end of the junction; a read error may be the cause. V gene TRBV7-4 combines with J gene TRBJ2-7, with 7 bases matching TRBD1. The CDR3 is made up of 15 amino acids. The germline V gene encodes CDR1 SGHVT and CDR2 SQSDAQ. CDR3 DNA: TGTGCCAGCAACTTAAAGACAGGGCCCATCTACGAGCAGTACTTC. It is translated as CASNLKTGPIYEQYF.